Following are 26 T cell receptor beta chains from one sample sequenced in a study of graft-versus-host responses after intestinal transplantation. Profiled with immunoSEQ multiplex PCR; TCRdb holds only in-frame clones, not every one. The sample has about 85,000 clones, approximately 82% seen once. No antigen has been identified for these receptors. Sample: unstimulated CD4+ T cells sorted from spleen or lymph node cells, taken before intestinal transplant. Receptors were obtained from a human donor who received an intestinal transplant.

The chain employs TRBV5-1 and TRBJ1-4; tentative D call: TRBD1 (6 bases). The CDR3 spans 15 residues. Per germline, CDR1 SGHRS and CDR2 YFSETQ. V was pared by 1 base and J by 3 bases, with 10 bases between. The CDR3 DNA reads TGCGCCAGCAGCTTGAATCCAGGGGCTAATGAAAAACTGTTTTTT. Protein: CASSLNPGANEKLFF.

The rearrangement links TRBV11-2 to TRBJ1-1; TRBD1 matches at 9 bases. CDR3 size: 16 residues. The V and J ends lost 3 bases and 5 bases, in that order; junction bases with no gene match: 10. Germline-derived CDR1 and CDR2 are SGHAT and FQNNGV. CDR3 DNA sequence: TGTGCCAGCAGCTTGGGGTCGTGGACAGGGGATACTGAAGCTTTCTTT. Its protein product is CASSLGSWTGDTEAFF.

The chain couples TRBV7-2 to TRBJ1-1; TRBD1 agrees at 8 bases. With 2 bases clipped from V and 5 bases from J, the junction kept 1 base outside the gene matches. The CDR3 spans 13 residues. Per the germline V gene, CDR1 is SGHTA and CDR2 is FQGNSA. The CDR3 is CASSLNRGTEAFF. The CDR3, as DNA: TGTGCCAGCAGCTTAAACAGGGGGACTGAAGCTTTCTTT. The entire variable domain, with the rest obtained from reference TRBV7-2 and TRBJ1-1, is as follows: GAGVSQSPSNKVTEKGKDVELRCDPISGHTALYWYRQSLGQGLEFLIYFQGNSAPDKSGLPSDRFSAERTGGSVSTLTIQRTQQEDSAVYLCASSLNRGTEAFFGQGTRLTVV.

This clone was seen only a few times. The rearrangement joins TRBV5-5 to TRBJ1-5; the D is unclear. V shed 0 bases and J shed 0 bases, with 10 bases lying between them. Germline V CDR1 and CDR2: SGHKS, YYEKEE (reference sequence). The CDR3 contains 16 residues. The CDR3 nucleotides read TGTGCCAGCAGCTTGGCCTCGACTCATAGCAATCAGCCCCAGCATTTT. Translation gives CASSLASTHSNQPQHF.

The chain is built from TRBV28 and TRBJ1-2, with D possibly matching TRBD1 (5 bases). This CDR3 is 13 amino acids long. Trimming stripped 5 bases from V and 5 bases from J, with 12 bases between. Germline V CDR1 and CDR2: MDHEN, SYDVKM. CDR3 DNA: TGTGCCAGCAGTCTCACCCGACAGTATGGCTACACCTTC. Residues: CASSLTRQYGYTF.

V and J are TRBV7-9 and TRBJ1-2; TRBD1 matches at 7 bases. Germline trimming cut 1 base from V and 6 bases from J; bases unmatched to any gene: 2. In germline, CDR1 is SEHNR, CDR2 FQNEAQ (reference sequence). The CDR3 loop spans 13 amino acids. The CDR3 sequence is CASSLGTGHGYTF. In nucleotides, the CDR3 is TGTGCCAGCAGCTTAGGGACAGGCCATGGCTACACCTTC.

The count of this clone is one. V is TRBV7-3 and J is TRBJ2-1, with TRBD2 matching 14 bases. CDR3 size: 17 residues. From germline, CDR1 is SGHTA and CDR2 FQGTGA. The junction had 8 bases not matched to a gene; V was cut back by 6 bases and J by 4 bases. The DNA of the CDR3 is TGTGCCAGCAGGTCGACTAGCGGGAGGGCCGGTTACAATGAGCAGTTCTTC. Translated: CASRSTSGRAGYNEQFF.

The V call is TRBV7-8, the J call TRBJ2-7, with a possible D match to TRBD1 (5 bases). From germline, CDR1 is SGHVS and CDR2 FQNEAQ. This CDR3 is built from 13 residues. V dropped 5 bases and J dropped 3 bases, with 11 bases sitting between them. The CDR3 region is CASSPNTGYEQYF. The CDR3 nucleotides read TGTGCCAGCAGCCCAAATACAGGCTACGAGCAGTACTTC.

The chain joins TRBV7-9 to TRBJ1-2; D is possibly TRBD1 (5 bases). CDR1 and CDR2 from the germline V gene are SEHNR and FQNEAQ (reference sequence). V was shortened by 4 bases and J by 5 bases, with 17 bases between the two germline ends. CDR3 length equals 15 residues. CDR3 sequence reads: CASSSDLGRAYGYTF. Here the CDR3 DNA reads TGTGCCAGCAGCTCAGATTTGGGCAGGGCTTATGGCTACACCTTC.

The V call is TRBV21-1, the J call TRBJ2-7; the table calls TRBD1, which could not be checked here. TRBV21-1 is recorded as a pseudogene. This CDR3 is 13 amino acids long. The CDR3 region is CARRVGAYDEQYF. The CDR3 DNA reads TGTGCCCGTCGTGTGGGGGCCTACGACGAGCAGTACTTC.

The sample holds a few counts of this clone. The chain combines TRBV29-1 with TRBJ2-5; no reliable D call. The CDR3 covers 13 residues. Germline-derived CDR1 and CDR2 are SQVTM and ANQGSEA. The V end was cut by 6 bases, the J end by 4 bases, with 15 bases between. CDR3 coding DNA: TGCAGCGTGGTGATAACAGATAGAGAGACCCAGTACTTC. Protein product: CSVVITDRETQYF.

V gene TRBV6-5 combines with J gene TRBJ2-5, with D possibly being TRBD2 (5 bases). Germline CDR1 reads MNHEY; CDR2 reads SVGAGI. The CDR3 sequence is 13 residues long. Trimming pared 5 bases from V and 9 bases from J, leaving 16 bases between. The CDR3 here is CASSLTQRQPQYF. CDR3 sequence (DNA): TGTGCCAGCAGTCTGACCCAGCGGCAGCCCCAGTACTTC.

The DNA of the CDR3 is TGTGCCAGCACGGGCGGTTCTAGGGGCGAGACCCAGTACTTC. Translation gives CASTGGSRGETQYF. The rearrangement uses TRBV5-6 and TRBJ2-5; D is possibly TRBD1 (5 bases). The V and J ends lost 6 bases and 5 bases respectively, with 17 bases between them. Germline CDR1 reads SGHDT; CDR2 reads YYEEEE. This CDR3 region has 14 residues.

The CDR3 region is CASSYPPFGGDQPQHF. CDR3 nucleotides: TGTGCCAGCAGTTACCCGCCGTTTGGGGGGGATCAGCCCCAGCATTTT. V and J are TRBV6-6 and TRBJ1-5, with D perhaps TRBD1 (5 bases). V lost 2 bases and J 5 bases, leaving 16 bases between the germline ends. The germline V gene has CDR1 MNHNY and CDR2 SVGAGI (reference sequence). CDR3 length equals 16 residues.

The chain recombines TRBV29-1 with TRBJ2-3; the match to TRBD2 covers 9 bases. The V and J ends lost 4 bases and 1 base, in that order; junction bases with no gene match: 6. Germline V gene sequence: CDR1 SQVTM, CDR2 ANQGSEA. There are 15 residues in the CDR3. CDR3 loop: CSVGRGGGGTDTQYF. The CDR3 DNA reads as TGCAGCGTTGGACGGGGCGGGGGGGGCACAGATACGCAGTATTTT.

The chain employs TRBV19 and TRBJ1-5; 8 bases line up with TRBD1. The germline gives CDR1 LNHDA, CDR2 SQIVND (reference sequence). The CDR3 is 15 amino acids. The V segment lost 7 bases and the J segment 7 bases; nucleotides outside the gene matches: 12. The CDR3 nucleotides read TGTGCCAGTAACGAGGACAGGGCGAAAGGACAGCCCCAGCATTTT. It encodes CASNEDRAKGQPQHF.

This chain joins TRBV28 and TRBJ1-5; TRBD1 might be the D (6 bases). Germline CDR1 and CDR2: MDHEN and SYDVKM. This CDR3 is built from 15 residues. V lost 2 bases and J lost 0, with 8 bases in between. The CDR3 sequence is CASSLQGYSNQPQHF. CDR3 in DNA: TGTGCCAGCAGTTTACAGGGGTATAGCAATCAGCCCCAGCATTTT.

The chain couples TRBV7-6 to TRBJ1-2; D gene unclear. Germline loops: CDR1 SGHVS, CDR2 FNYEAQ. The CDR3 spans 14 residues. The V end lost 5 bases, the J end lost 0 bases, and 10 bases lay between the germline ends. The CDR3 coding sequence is TGTGCCAGCAGCCCCCTCCCCTCTAACTATGGCTACACCTTC. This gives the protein CASSPLPSNYGYTF.

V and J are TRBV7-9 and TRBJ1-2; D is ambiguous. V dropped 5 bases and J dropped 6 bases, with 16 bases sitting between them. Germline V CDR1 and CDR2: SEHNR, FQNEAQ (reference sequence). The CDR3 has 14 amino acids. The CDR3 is CASSTRSAPNGYTF. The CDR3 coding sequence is TGTGCCAGCAGCACCCGGAGCGCCCCCAATGGCTACACCTTC.

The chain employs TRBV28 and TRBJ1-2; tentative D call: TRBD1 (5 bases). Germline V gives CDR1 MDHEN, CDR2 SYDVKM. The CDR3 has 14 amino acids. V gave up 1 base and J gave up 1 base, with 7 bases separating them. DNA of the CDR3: TGTGCCAGCAGTTTATCGGGGGATAACTATGGCTACACCTTC. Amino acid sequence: CASSLSGDNYGYTF.

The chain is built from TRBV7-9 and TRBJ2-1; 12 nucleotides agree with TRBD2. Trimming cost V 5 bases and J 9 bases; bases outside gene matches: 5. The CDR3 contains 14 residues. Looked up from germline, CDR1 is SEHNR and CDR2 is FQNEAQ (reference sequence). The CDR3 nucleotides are TGTGCCAGCAGCCGACTAGCGGGAGCTCTTGAGCAGTTCTTC. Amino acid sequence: CASSRLAGALEQFF.

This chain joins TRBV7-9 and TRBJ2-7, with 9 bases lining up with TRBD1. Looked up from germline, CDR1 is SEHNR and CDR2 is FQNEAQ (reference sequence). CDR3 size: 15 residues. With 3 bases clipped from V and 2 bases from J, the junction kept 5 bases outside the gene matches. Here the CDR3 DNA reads TGTGCCAGCAGCTTTGGGGACAGGGCCCCCTACGAGCAGTACTTC. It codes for CASSFGDRAPYEQYF.

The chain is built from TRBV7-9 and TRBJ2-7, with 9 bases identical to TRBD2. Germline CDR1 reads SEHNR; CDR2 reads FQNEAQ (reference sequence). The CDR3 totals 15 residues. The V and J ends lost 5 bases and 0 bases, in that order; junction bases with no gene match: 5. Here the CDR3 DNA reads TGTGCCAGCAGCCTTAGCGGGAGCAGCTCCTACGAGCAGTACTTC. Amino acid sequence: CASSLSGSSSYEQYF.

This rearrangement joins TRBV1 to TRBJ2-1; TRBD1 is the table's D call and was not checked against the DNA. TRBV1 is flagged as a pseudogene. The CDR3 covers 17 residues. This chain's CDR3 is CTSSPDFLRQGGHEQFF. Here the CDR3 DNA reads TGCACCAGCAGTCCGGACTTCCTTAGACAGGGGGGCCATGAGCAGTTCTTC.

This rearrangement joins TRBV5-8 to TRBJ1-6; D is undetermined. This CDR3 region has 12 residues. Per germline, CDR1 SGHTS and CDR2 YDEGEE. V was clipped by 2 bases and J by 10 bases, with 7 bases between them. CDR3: CASSLSGSPLHF. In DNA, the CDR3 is TGTGCCAGCAGCTTAAGTGGCTCACCCCTCCACTTT.

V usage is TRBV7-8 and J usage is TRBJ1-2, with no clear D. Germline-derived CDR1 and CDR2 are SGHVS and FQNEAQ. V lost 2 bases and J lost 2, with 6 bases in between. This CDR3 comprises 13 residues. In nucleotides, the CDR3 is TGTGCCAGCAGCTTAAGCACCAACTATGGCTACACCTTC. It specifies CASSLSTNYGYTF.